The 10 T cell receptor beta chains listed next were all sequenced from one sample in a study of T-cell reconstitution after alpha-beta-depleted transplantation in children. The TCRbeta library was prepared with unique molecular identifiers. TCRdb independently ran MiXCR on the PCR reads; one entry per CDR3 protein. The table includes 400,000 to 500,000 distinct CDR3 sequences, approximately 10% detected once. The sequences come from PBMCs from the stem cell graft donor, collected from the stem cell graft. Receptor source: a human donor who donated a stem cell graft to a child with acute myeloid leukemia.

This clonotype was seen many times. This chain joins TRBV11-2 and TRBJ1-2; TRBD1 agrees at 10 bases. Germline CDR1 reads SGHAT; CDR2 reads FQNNGV. With V trimmed by 4 bases and J by 2 bases, 4 bases remained unmatched. This CDR3 has 15 amino acids. The CDR3 bases are TGTGCCAGCAGCTCCCAGACAGGGGGCAACTATGGCTACACCTTC. It encodes CASSSQTGGNYGYTF.

This sequence joins TRBV7-9 and TRBJ2-2, with D tentatively TRBD2 (6 bases). V dropped 1 base and J dropped 2 bases, with 14 bases sitting between them. The CDR3 covers 17 residues. Germline-derived CDR1 and CDR2 are SEHNR and FQNEAQ (reference sequence). The CDR3 DNA reads TGTGCCAGCAGCTTAGGCAGGGACTTCGGTAACACCGGGGAGCTGTTTTTT. Its protein is CASSLGRDFGNTGELFF.

The rearrangement joins TRBV10-3 to TRBJ2-1; 12 positions match TRBD2. V gave up 2 bases and J gave up 8 bases; unmatched junction bases: 1. The CDR3 covers 14 residues. Germline V gives CDR1 ENHRY, CDR2 SYGVKD. The CDR3 protein is CAISELAGGYEQFF. The CDR3 nucleotides are TGTGCCATCAGTGAGCTAGCGGGAGGGTATGAGCAGTTCTTC.

This clonotype was observed a handful of times. The V and J genes are TRBV6-2 or TRBV6-3 and TRBJ1-4, with D uncertain. This CDR3 spans 20 amino acids. The germline CDR1 and CDR2 sequences are MNHEY and SVGEGT. V was trimmed by 2 bases and J by 0 bases, leaving 22 bases between them. The CDR3 DNA sequence: TGTGCCAGCAGTTACCCCGACCAAGACGAAGGCCCCGCAACTAATGAAAAACTGTTTTTT. Translated: CASSYPDQDEGPATNEKLFF.

The V gene is TRBV6-5, the J gene TRBJ1-2; D is unresolved. Trimming took off 6 bases at V and 2 bases at J, with 7 bases between the two ends. The germline gives CDR1 MNHEY, CDR2 SVGAGI. CDR3 length equals 12 residues. The CDR3 DNA reads as TGTGCCAGCAGGGCTATCAACTATGGCTACACCTTC. This encodes CASRAINYGYTF.

The chain carries TRBV20-1 and TRBJ2-5; TRBD2 aligns across 14 bases. Germline values: CDR1 DFQATT, CDR2 SNEGSKA (reference sequence). Trimming cost V 3 bases and J 6 bases; bases outside gene matches: 9. This CDR3 comprises 16 residues. The CDR3 DNA is TGCAGTGCTAGCCCGGGACTAGCGGGAGATGGACAGACCCAGTACTTC. Its protein is CSASPGLAGDGQTQYF.

This clonotype was found a few times. The chain couples TRBV18 to TRBJ2-4, with 9 positions matching TRBD2. This CDR3 has 17 residues. Germline-derived CDR1 and CDR2 are KGHSH and LQKENI. Losses at the gene ends were 3 bases for V and 5 bases for J; bases not matched to a gene: 11. The CDR3, as DNA: TGTGCCAGCTCACCTCCCTCTGGCGGGGGGGCACAAAACATTCAGTACTTC. It translates to CASSPPSGGGAQNIQYF.

This clonotype was counted ten times or more. V gene TRBV20-1 combines with J gene TRBJ2-7; 8 bases fit TRBD2. The CDR3 runs 16 residues. The germline gives CDR1 DFQATT, CDR2 SNEGSKA (reference sequence). The V gene end was trimmed by 6 bases and the J gene end by 5 bases; junction bases not matched to a gene: 18. The chain's CDR3 is CSARRGSWREVDEQYF. In DNA form, the CDR3 reads TGCAGTGCCAGACGGGGGAGTTGGCGGGAGGTCGACGAGCAGTACTTC.

This clonotype was found a few times. The CDR3 sequence: CASSLVGLAGRNEQFF. CDR3 in DNA: TGTGCCAGCAGCTTAGTGGGGCTAGCGGGGAGGAATGAGCAGTTCTTC. The rearrangement uses TRBV11-2 and TRBJ2-1; 9 positions agree with TRBD2. Germline V CDR1 and CDR2: SGHAT, FQNNGV. CDR3 length equals 16 residues. The V and J ends lost 1 base and 7 bases, in that order; junction bases with no gene match: 8.

This chain connects TRBV10-3 to TRBJ1-2; 7 bases match TRBD1. Germline V gene data show CDR1 as ENHRY and CDR2 as SYGVKD. The CDR3 length is 13 residues. J was trimmed by 4 bases and V by 4 bases; bases with no gene match: 3. The CDR3 protein is CAISGQGGYGYTF. The CDR3 bases are TGTGCCATCAGTGGGCAGGGGGGCTATGGCTACACCTTC.